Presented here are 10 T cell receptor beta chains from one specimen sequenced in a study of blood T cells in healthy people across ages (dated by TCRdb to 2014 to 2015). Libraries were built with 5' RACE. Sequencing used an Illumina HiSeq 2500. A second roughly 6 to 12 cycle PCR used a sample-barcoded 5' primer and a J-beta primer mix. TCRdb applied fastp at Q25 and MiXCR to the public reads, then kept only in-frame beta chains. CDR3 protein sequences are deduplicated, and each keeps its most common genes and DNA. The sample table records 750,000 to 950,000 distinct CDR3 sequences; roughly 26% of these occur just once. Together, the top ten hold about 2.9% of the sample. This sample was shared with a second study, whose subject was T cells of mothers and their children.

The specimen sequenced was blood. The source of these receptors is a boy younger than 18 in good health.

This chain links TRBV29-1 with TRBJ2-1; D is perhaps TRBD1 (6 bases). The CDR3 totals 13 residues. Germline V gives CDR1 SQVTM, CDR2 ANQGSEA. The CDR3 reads CSVSLDSYNEQFF. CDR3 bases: TGCAGTGTTAGTTTGGACAGCTACAATGAGCAGTTCTTC.

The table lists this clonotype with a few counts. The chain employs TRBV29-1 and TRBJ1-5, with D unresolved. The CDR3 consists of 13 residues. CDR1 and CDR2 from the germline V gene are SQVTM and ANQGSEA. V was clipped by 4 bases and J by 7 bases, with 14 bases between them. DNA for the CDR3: TGCAGCGTTGGCGGGCATCCAGGCCAGCCCCAGCATTTT. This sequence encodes CSVGGHPGQPQHF.

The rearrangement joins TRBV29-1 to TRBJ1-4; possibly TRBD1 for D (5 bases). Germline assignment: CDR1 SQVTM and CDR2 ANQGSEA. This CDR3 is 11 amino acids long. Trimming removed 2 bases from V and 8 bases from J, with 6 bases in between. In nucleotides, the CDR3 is TGCAGCGTTGAATGGGGCGAAAAACTGTTTTTT. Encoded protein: CSVEWGEKLFF.

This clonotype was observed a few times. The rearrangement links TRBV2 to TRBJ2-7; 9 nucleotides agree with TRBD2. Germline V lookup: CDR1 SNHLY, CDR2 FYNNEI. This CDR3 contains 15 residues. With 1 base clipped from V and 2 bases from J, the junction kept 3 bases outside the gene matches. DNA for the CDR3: TGTGCCAGCAGTGAAGTAGGGACTAGCCCCTACGAGCAGTACTTC. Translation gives CASSEVGTSPYEQYF.

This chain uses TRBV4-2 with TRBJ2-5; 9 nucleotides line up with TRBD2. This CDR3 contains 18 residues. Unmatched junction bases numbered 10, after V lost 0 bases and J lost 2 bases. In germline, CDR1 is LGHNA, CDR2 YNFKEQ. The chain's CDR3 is CASSQDWYSGGFQETQYF. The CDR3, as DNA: TGTGCCAGCAGCCAAGATTGGTATAGCGGGGGCTTTCAAGAGACCCAGTACTTC.

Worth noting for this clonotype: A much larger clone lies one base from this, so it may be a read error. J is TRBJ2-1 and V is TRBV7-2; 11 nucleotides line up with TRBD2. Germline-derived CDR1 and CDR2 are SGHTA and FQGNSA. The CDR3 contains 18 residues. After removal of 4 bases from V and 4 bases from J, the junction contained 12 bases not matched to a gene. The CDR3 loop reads CASSSLLAGATIYNEQFF. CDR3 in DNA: TGTGCCAGCAGCTCGCTACTAGCGGGGGCCACCATTTACAATGAGCAGTTCTTC.

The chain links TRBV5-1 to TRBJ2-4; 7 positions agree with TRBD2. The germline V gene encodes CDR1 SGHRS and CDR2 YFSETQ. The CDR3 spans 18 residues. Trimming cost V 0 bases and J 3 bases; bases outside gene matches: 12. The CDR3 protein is CASSLEGSSGGDKNIQYF. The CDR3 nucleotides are TGCGCCAGCAGCTTGGAGGGGTCTAGCGGAGGGGACAAAAACATTCAGTACTTC.

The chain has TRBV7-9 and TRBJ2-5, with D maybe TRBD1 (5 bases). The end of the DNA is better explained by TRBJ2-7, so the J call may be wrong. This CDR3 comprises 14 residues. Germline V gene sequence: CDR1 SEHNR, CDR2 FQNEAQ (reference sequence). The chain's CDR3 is CASSAGPRAYEQYF. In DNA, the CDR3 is TGTGCCAGCAGCGCCGGGCCCAGGGCCTACGAGCAGTACTTC.

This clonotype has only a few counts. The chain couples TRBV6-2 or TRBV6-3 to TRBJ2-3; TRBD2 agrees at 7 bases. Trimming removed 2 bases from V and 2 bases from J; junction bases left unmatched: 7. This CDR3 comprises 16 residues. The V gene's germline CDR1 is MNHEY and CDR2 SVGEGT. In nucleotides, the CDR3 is TGTGCCAGCAGTTACCCCCCCGGGGGGATCACAGATACGCAGTATTTT. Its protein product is CASSYPPGGITDTQYF.

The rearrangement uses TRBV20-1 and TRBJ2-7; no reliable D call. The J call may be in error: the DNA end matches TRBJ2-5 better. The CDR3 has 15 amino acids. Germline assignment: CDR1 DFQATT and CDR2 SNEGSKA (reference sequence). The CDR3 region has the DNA TGCAGTGCTGGCCCTGGAAACTTGAAGGGAGAGACCCAGTACTTC. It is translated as CSAGPGNLKGETQYF.